This TCR beta chain was observed in a study of T cells in localized non-small cell lung cancer. Points from the study as a whole: In uninvolved adjacent lung, T cell clonality reached its highest value, exceeding tumor. Adjacent lung exhibited a median of 57 among the 100 most abundant tumor clones. Owing to sequencing of a solitary tumor region, heterogeneity cannot be discounted. In the blood, greater T cell density corresponded to longer overall survival.

CDR1 SGHDT and CDR2 YYEEEE come from the germline V gene. This CDR3 is 14 amino acids long. The junction had 3 bases not matched to a gene; V was cut back by 2 bases and J by 6 bases. This clone was recorded once. Antigen specificity is unknown. Sequencing used immunoSEQ multiplex PCR; TCRdb keeps in-frame clones, though not all of them. The table has 130,000 or so clones, more than 80% seen once. The sequences come from peripheral blood, collected before any cancer treatment. This clonotype originated in a female donor older than 55 with stage I lung adenocarcinoma. This chain uses TRBV5-6 with TRBJ1-4, with 8 bases matching TRBD1. The CDR3 DNA reads TGTGCCAGCAGCTTACGACAGGGGCATGAAAAACTGTTTTTT. This translates into CASSLRQGHEKLFF.